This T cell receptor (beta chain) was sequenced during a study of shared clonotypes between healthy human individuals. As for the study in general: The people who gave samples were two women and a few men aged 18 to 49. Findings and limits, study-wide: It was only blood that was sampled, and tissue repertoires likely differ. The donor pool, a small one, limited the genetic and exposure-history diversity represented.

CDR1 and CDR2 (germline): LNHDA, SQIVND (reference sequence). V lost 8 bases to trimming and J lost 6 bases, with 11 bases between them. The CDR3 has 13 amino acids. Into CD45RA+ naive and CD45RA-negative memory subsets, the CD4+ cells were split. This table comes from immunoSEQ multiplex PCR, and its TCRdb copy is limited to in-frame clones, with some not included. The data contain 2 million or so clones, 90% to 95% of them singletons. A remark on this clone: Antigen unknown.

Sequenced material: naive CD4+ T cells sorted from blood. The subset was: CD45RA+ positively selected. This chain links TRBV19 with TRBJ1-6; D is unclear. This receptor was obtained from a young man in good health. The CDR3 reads CASARSGNSPLHF. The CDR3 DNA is TGTGCCAGTGCCAGGAGTGGTAATTCACCCCTCCACTTT.